This TCR beta chain is from a study of CD8+ T cells in alopecia areata. Study-wide findings and caveats: TCR sharing across patients was less clear than in mice, possibly HLA-related. Tofacitinib significantly lowered scalp clonality and expanded CD8+ clones among the top 100.

About this clone itself: Its target is unknown.

Sequencing templates came from extracted RNA that was reverse transcribed into cDNA. Generated by immunoSEQ multiplex PCR, the TCRdb table keeps only in-frame clones and is missing some. The repertoire consists of over 150,000 clones, with about three fifths occurring once and the leading ten covering roughly 12%. Treatment: oral pan-JAK inhibitor, 5-10 mg twice daily. The CDR3 runs to 13 residues. The ends were cut back, 8 bases at V and 0 bases at J, with 8 bases in the middle. The germline V gene encodes CDR1 LNHNV and CDR2 YYDKDF (reference sequence). The chain is built from TRBV15 and TRBJ2-4; maybe TRBD2 (6 bases). The TCR comes from a human donor with alopecia areata. The sequencing used CD8+ T cells sorted from blood, collected at week 24, from a patient treated with tofacitinib. The CDR3: CATGGLAKNIQYF. For the CDR3, the DNA is TGTGCCACCGGGGGACTAGCCAAAAACATTCAGTACTTC.